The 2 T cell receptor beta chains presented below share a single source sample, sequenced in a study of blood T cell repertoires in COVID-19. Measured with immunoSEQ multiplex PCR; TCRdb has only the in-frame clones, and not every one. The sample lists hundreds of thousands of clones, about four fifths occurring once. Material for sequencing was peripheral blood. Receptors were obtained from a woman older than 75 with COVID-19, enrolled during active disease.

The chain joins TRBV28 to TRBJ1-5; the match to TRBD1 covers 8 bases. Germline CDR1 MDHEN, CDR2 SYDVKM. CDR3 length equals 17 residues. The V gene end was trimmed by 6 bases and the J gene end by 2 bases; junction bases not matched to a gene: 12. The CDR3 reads CASRSGQGYFGNQPQHF. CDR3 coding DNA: TGTGCCAGCAGAAGTGGACAGGGTTATTTTGGCAATCAGCCCCAGCATTTT.

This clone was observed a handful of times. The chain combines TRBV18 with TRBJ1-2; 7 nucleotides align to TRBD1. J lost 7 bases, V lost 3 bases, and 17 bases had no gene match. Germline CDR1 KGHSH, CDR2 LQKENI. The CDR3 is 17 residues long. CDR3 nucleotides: TGTGCCAGCTCACCGGATGGGGGACAGCCGGGAAGGACTGGCTACACCTTC. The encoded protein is CASSPDGGQPGRTGYTF. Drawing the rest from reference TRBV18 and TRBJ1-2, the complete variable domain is NAGVMQNPRHLVRRRGQEARLRCSPMKGHSHVYWYRQLPEEGLKFMVYLQKENIIDESGMPKERFSAEFPKEGPSILRIQQVVRGDSAAYFCASSPDGGQPGRTGYTFGSGTRLTVV.